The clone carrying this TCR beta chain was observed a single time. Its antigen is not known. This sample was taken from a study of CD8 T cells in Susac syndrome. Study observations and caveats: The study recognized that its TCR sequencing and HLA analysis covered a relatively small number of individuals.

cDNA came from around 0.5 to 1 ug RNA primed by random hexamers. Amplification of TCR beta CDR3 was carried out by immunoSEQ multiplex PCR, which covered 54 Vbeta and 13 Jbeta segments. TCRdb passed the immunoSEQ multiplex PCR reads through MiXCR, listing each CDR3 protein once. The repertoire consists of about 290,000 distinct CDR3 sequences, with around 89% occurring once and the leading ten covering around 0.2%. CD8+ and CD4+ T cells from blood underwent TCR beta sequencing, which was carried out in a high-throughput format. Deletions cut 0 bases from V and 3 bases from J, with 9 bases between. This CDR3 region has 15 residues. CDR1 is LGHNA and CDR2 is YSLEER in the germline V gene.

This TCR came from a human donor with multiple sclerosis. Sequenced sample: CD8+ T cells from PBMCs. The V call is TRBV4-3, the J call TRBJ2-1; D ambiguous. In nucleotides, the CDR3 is TGCGCCAGCAGCCAAGATCCGGGCGGCTACAATGAGCAGTTCTTC. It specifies CASSQDPGGYNEQFF.